Listed here are 5 T cell receptor beta chains from one sample, sequenced in a study of neoadjuvant nivolumab and ipilimumab in lung cancer. The repertoire was sequenced with immunoSEQ multiplex PCR; TCRdb's copy has only in-frame clones and lacks some. The profile covers roughly 13,000 clones, with roughly 70% appearing a single time and about 25% taken by the ten largest. This specimen consisted of peripheral blood, obtained after neoadjuvant nivolumab, alone or with ipilimumab, at or shortly before surgery. The receptor source for this set is an adult with non-small cell lung cancer.

The rearrangement uses TRBV29-1 and TRBJ2-5; D is perhaps TRBD1 (5 bases). The V gene's germline CDR1 is SQVTM and CDR2 ANQGSEA. CDR3 length: 13 residues. V gave up 1 base and J gave up 5 bases, with 11 bases separating them. CDR3 in amino acids: CSVEGQGIETQYF. CDR3 coding DNA: TGCAGCGTTGAAGGGCAGGGCATTGAGACCCAGTACTTC.

The V call is TRBV29-1, the J call TRBJ2-6, with 8 bases lining up with TRBD1. Germline V gene data show CDR1 as SQVTM and CDR2 as ANQGSEA. This CDR3 has 17 residues. Unmatched junction bases numbered 8, after V lost 0 bases and J lost 4 bases. CDR3 sequence reads: CSVEEQGGNSGANVLTF. The CDR3 DNA sequence: TGCAGCGTTGAAGAACAGGGGGGAAATTCCGGGGCCAACGTCCTGACTTTC.

In its sample, this clone was seen once. The chain links TRBV11-1 to TRBJ1-2; D remains unclear. Germline V lookup: CDR1 SGHAT, CDR2 FQDESV (reference sequence). The ends were cut back, 5 bases at V and 1 base at J, with 5 bases in the middle. The CDR3 is made up of 12 amino acids. The CDR3 nucleotides are TGTGCCAGCAGCCGATTTAACTATGGCTACACCTTC. Translating gives CASSRFNYGYTF.

This clone was observed a handful of times. This sequence joins TRBV6-1 and TRBJ1-2, with 8 bases that match TRBD1. The length of the CDR3 is 14 residues. Germline CDR1 reads MNHNS; CDR2 reads SASEGT. The J segment lost 7 bases and the V segment lost 7 bases, leaving 11 bases of the junction unmatched. DNA of the CDR3: TGTGCCAGCACCTACAGACAGGGGATAGGTGGCTACACCTTC. Amino acids: CASTYRQGIGGYTF.

The V gene is TRBV18, the J gene TRBJ2-2; D may be TRBD2 (6 bases). V lost 1 base to trimming and J lost 7 bases, with 16 bases between them. CDR3 length: 16 amino acids. Germline CDR1 KGHSH, CDR2 LQKENI. The CDR3 spells CASSPQAIGGSGELFF. In nucleotides, the CDR3 is TGTGCCAGCTCACCACAGGCAATCGGGGGAAGCGGGGAGCTGTTTTTT.